This TCR beta chain is from a study of human T cells and chemical hapten exposure (dated by TCRdb to the early 2020s). Notes on the research overall: For sensitization, 2% DPC in acetone was applied to a 2 cm by 2 cm area of upper inner arm skin. Patients additionally received weekly therapeutic DPC doses to the scalp throughout the roughly 24-week study period. Patch tests used Finn chambers with 0.01% DPC on the upper back, scored after 6 days by International Contact Dermatitis Research Group standards. The patient cohort, mostly female, included alopecia areata with under or over 50% scalp involvement, alopecia totalis and alopecia universalis. Libraries were pooled for sequencing, and per-sample TCR yields varied mainly because of small differences in library volumes within the pool. In alopecia patients, the study followed how the peripheral blood TCR repertoire changed in vivo over primary and secondary sensitization to diphenylcyclopropenone (DPC), a hapten. Blood samples were taken from patients before sensitization (week 0) and then at 2, 6 and about 24 weeks after DPC sensitization. Blood for TCR sequencing was provided by twenty-nine alopecia patients at one to four time points (pre-sensitization, 2, 6 and 24 weeks).

Overall study outcomes, separate from this receptor: Significantly more large CDR3 similarity clusters were formed by expanded TCRs than by pre-sensitization or healthy control sets, consistent with antigen-driven responses. Repeated subsampling changed both the strength of the expansion versus patch-test correlation and the threshold at which that correlation became significant. Because all patients had alopecia, a presumed autoimmune disease, the immune response of the patients might differ from that of healthy individuals. DPC sensitization did not change the number of TCRs with a frequency above 1 in 1000, and there was no evidence of changes in global repertoire structure. The number of PT1 expanded TCRs positively correlated with patch test score, significant at thresholds 8, 16 and 32 but not 4.

The CDR3 measures 12 amino acids from cysteine to phenylalanine. The kept DNA is CDR3 alone, 36 bases in frame from the first base. V is clipped by 4 bases and J by 8 bases, and the sequence between their germline boundaries is 11 bases long. The germline V gene yields SGHTA for CDR1 and FQGNSA for CDR2. With regard to this clonotype: Its binding antigen is unknown. Within one base of it there is no much larger clone, and no base qualities were kept.

The time point label, as the study defines it: patch test 1, 2 weeks after DPC sensitization. The treatment or condition label, read with the paper, signifies: therapeutic diphenylcyclopropenone sensitization with weekly scalp DPC. Blood at each patch-test visit was drawn before the patch test was applied. To be eligible, patients had to be aged 18 to 70, diagnosed with alopecia and judged suitable for DPC therapy, while pregnant patients were excluded. Total RNA was isolated from unfractionated whole blood collected in Tempus Blood RNA tubes. The library was obtained by RACE. For sequencing, a NextSeq 500 was employed. Library preparation attached unique molecular identifiers to individual cDNA molecules for quantitative, reproducible TCR counting. Each blood RNA sample was used to sequence both TCR alpha and TCR beta chains. Per the source publication's procedure: A median of around 100,000 TCRs per sample was observed, with a range of 23,224 to 690,600. The Decombinator software suite was used to annotate V, J and CDR3 in the TCR reads. To make PS versus PT1 abundance plots, every sample was subsampled to the same number of TCRs (28,000). TCRs were defined as expanded if absent before sensitization and observed at least eight times at the 2-week time point. The raw public reads went through TCRdb reprocessing: fastp at Q25, MiXCR clone calling, in-frame beta chains kept. When rows share a CDR3 protein, they turn into one entry using the most common DNA and genes. The V and J calls, along with clone size, are taken from TCRdb and not from the paper's own processing. This sample lists approximately 74,000 distinct CDR3 sequences; 32% were detected once. Roughly 10% of the sample belongs to the ten largest clones.

The rearranged segments are TRBV7-2 and TRBJ1-2; the D gene is not confidently resolved. Sequencing used whole blood, obtained in connection with sensitization to the hapten diphenylcyclopropenone (DPC). The sequence was collected from a man in his forties with alopecia areata. Some clones in this sample may be carry-over from other donors' samples. The sequenced DNA: TGTGCCAGCAGCTCCTCCCCTAGAGGCTACACCTTC. This encodes CASSSSPRGYTF.